These T cell receptor beta chains were read from a single sample in a study of T cells in Graves' hyperthyroidism and ophthalmopathy. TCRdb re-analysed the multiplex PCR reads in MiXCR, keeping a single row per CDR3 protein. The sample lists around 600,000 distinct CDR3 sequences; 15% to 17% were seen once. The sequenced material came from blood. The receptors were sampled from a woman aged 25-40 years with Graves' hyperthyroidism. Each CDR3 is given with its conserved first and last residue. A D gene is named only where the DNA matches it firmly. The size entry is marked missing in some rows and otherwise reads once, few, many or a size class.

V gene	D gene	clone size	J gene	CDR3 protein	CDR3 DNA
TRBV12-3/TRBV12-4	.	many	TRBJ2-3	CASSFGQPSTDTQYF	TGTGCCAGCAGTTTCGGACAGCCAAGCACAGATACGCAGTATTTT
TRBV15	.	few	TRBJ1-5	CATSRTSRDLTFQPQHF	TGTGCCACCAGCAGAACCAGTCGGGACCTAACGTTTCAGCCCCAGCATTTT
TRBV27	TRBD1	many	TRBJ2-5	CASSSGTGQETQYF	TGTGCCAGCAGCTCCGGGACAGGCCAAGAGACCCAGTACTTC
TRBV30	.	many	TRBJ1-1	CAWSVLGATEAFF	TGTGCCTGGAGTGTGTTAGGGGCCACTGAAGCTTTCTTT
TRBV7-9	.	many	TRBJ2-7	CASSRGSTLKPSSYEQYF	TGTGCCAGCAGCCGAGGTAGTACGCTAAAGCCAAGCTCCTACGAGCAGTACTTC
TRBV11-2	TRBD1	many	TRBJ2-7	CASSLERTGSYEQYF	TGTGCCAGCAGCTTAGAGCGGACAGGCTCCTACGAGCAGTACTTC
TRBV12-3/TRBV12-4	.	.	TRBJ1-2	CASSFRGFTYGYTF	TGTGCCAGCAGTTTTCGGGGATTCACCTATGGCTACACCTTC
TRBV5-1	.	many	TRBJ1-1	CASSLVQEATEAFF	TGCGCCAGCAGCTTGGTACAAGAGGCCACTGAAGCTTTCTTT
TRBV28	.	few	TRBJ1-2	CASSPPLTDYGYTF	TGTGCCAGCAGTCCCCCTTTGACAGACTATGGCTACACCTTC
TRBV29-1	.	.	TRBJ2-7	CSVEDRGTVTYEQYF	TGCAGCGTTGAAGATCGGGGGACAGTTACCTACGAGCAGTACTTC
TRBV3-1	.	many	TRBJ2-7	CASSPYFVTDGSTYEQYF	TGTGCCAGCAGCCCCTATTTCGTGACAGACGGGTCGACCTACGAGCAGTACTTC
TRBV19	.	few	TRBJ1-5	CASSLRPLGYGNQPQHF	TGTGCCAGTAGTCTAAGGCCGCTCGGGTACGGCAATCAGCCCCAGCATTTT
TRBV15	TRBD1	many	TRBJ2-7	CATSRDLGTATYEQYF	TGTGCCACCAGCAGAGATCTCGGGACAGCAACCTACGAGCAGTACTTC
TRBV6-1	TRBD2	many	TRBJ2-1	CASSRLAAANEQFF	TGTGCCAGCAGTCGACTAGCAGCGGCCAATGAGCAGTTCTTC
TRBV6-1	.	few	TRBJ2-5	CASSHRVQETQYF	TGTGCCAGCAGCCACCGGGTCCAAGAGACCCAGTACTTC
TRBV13	.	many	TRBJ2-1	CASSLPIGNNEQFF	TGTGCCAGCAGCTTGCCCATAGGGAACAATGAGCAGTTCTTC
TRBV20-1	.	few	TRBJ2-2	CSASGSGISGELFF	TGCAGTGCTAGCGGGAGTGGGATTTCCGGGGAGCTGTTTTTT
TRBV5-1	.	few	TRBJ2-1	CASSPPGCNEQFF	TGCGCCAGCAGCCCTCCGGGGTGCAATGAGCAGTTCTTC
TRBV6-1	.	many	TRBJ2-6	CASTMTETWANVLTF	TGTGCCAGCACCATGACCGAAACCTGGGCCAACGTCCTGACTTTC
TRBV29-1	TRBD1	.	TRBJ2-7	CSVAGQGASYEQYF	TGCAGCGTGGCGGGACAGGGGGCTTCCTACGAGCAGTACTTC
TRBV10-3	.	few	TRBJ2-7	CAISTGAWEQYF	TGTGCCATCAGTACAGGAGCATGGGAGCAGTACTTC
TRBV5-6	TRBD1	.	TRBJ2-7	CASSFDGQGAREQYF	TGTGCCAGCAGCTTTGACGGACAGGGGGCGCGGGAGCAGTACTTC
TRBV10-3	.	few	TRBJ2-7	CAIRSEGGYEQYF	TGTGCCATCAGGAGTGAGGGGGGCTACGAGCAGTACTTC
TRBV11-3	.	many	TRBJ1-1	CASSLEAGPNTEAFF	TGTGCCAGCAGCTTAGAAGCAGGGCCGAACACTGAAGCTTTCTTT
TRBV27	.	many	TRBJ2-7	CASRPGSSYEQYF	TGTGCCAGCAGACCAGGGAGCTCCTACGAGCAGTACTTC
TRBV9	.	.	TRBJ2-2	CASSVEVESGELFF	TGTGCCAGCAGCGTAGAGGTGGAGAGCGGGGAGCTGTTTTTT
TRBV20-1	TRBD2	.	TRBJ2-1	CSARDGTSEGGEQFF	TGCAGTGCTAGAGATGGGACTAGCGAGGGGGGGGAGCAGTTCTTC
TRBV7-2	.	many	TRBJ2-1	CASSLNPPSEAGEQFF	TGTGCCAGCAGCTTAAACCCCCCCTCCGAGGCGGGGGAGCAGTTCTTC
TRBV4-2	TRBD2	few	TRBJ2-1	CASSQAPLAGLYNEQFF	TGTGCCAGCAGCCAAGCCCCACTAGCGGGACTATACAATGAGCAGTTCTTC
TRBV11-2	.	many	TRBJ1-2	CASSHNYGYTF	TGTGCCAGCAGCCATAACTATGGCTACACCTTC
TRBV4-3	TRBD1	.	TRBJ1-2	CASSRDRGNYGYTF	TGCGCCAGCAGCCGGGACAGGGGAAACTATGGCTACACCTTC
TRBV6-2/TRBV6-3	TRBD1	many	TRBJ1-1	CASSSRTSGTVNTEAFF	TGTGCCAGCAGTTCGAGAACTTCCGGGACAGTGAACACTGAAGCTTTCTTT
TRBV29-1	.	.	TRBJ1-6	CSVPVSGALHF	TGCAGCGTCCCCGTCTCTGGAGCCCTCCACTTT
TRBV7-6	TRBD1	.	TRBJ1-4	CASSSTGDGEKLFF	TGTGCCAGCAGCTCAACAGGGGATGGTGAAAAACTGTTTTTT
TRBV2	TRBD2	.	TRBJ2-3	CASAGAGNTDTQYF	TGTGCCAGTGCGGGAGCGGGGAACACAGATACGCAGTATTTT
TRBV27	.	.	TRBJ1-6	CASRTESHNSPLHF	TGTGCCAGCAGGACAGAGAGCCATAATTCACCCCTCCACTTT
TRBV18	.	many	TRBJ2-3	CASSPRDKSTDTQYF	TGTGCCAGCTCACCTCGGGACAAGAGCACAGATACGCAGTATTTT
TRBV5-1	.	many	TRBJ2-2	CASSLGQQDTGELFF	TGCGCCAGCAGCCTGGGACAACAAGACACCGGGGAGCTGTTTTTT